One and the same sample provided the 27 T cell receptor beta chains below, sequenced in a study of T-cell reconstitution after alpha-beta-depleted transplantation in children. This sample's TCRbeta library carried unique molecular identifier barcodes. TCRdb itself ran the PCR reads through MiXCR, one entry per CDR3 protein. This sample yields about 300,000 distinct CDR3 sequences, of which around a tenth are seen a single time; approximately 7% belongs to the top ten. Here the sequenced sample was PBMCs, taken before TCRalphabeta/CD19-depleted stem cell transplant. These receptors came from a boy under two years old with acute myeloid leukemia, due to receive a stem cell transplant.

The table lists this clonotype with a few counts. The chain is built from TRBV12-3 or TRBV12-4 and TRBJ1-5; D uncertain. Trimming cost V 8 bases and J 9 bases, with 17 bases left between them. CDR3 length equals 13 residues. The CDR3, as DNA: TGTGCCAGCTTAAGGACGGCCGCAGGGCCCCAGCATTTT. It codes for CASLRTAAGPQHF.

A few counts support this clonotype. This sequence joins TRBV19 and TRBJ2-1; perhaps TRBD2 as D (6 bases). The germline gives CDR1 LNHDA, CDR2 SQIVND (reference sequence). The CDR3 is 13 amino acids. Between the trimmed V and J ends, which lost 4 bases and 8 bases, there was a span of 12 bases. The CDR3 coding sequence is TGTGCCAGTAGTACACGACTAGTCCATGAGCAGTTCTTC. Translated: CASSTRLVHEQFF.

The chain joins TRBV29-1 to TRBJ2-7, with 9 bases fitting TRBD1. The J segment lost 6 bases and the V segment lost 4 bases, leaving 4 bases of the junction unmatched. Germline assignment: CDR1 SQVTM and CDR2 ANQGSEA. This CDR3 has 12 amino acids. Here the CDR3 reads CSVGETGGEQYF. The CDR3 DNA reads TGCAGCGTTGGGGAGACAGGGGGCGAGCAGTACTTC.

There are many counts of this clonotype. The chain joins TRBV28 to TRBJ2-7; D assignment may be TRBD1 or TRBD2 (5 bases each). The V end lost 2 bases, the J end lost 2 bases, and 10 bases lay between the germline ends. This CDR3 has 14 residues. Germline lookup yields CDR1 MDHEN and CDR2 SYDVKM. DNA for the CDR3: TGTGCCAGCAGTTTAAGACAGCGGACCTACGAGCAGTACTTC. Amino acids: CASSLRQRTYEQYF.

This clonotype was seen ten or more times. The chain carries TRBV6-5 and TRBJ1-3; 8 nucleotides match TRBD1. V dropped 2 bases and J dropped 4; count of bases not matched to a gene: 4. Germline V gene data show CDR1 as MNHEY and CDR2 as SVGAGI. This CDR3 has 15 amino acids. Here the CDR3 reads CASSYRTGLGNTIYF. In DNA, the CDR3 is TGTGCCAGCAGTTACCGGACAGGGTTAGGAAACACCATATATTTT.

This clonotype was seen many times. The V gene is TRBV6-5, the J gene TRBJ1-1; D not resolved. The ends were cut back, 0 bases at V and 0 bases at J, with 5 bases in the middle. Germline CDR1 reads MNHEY; CDR2 reads SVGAGI. The CDR3 contains 14 residues. The CDR3 region is CASSYSTVNTEAFF. The CDR3 DNA sequence: TGTGCCAGCAGTTACTCCACGGTGAACACTGAAGCTTTCTTT.

This clonotype came up many times. The genes are TRBV28 and TRBJ1-4; D perhaps matches TRBD1 (6 bases). The V end was cut by 5 bases, the J end by 8 bases, with 18 bases between. The germline CDR1 and CDR2 sequences are MDHEN and SYDVKM. This CDR3 region has 15 residues. The CDR3 protein is CASSARDTPREKLFF. DNA of the CDR3: TGTGCCAGCAGTGCCCGGGACACCCCAAGGGAAAAACTGTTTTTT.

This clonotype was picked up many times. This rearrangement joins TRBV29-1 to TRBJ1-2; D not certain. The CDR3 consists of 11 residues. V dropped 3 bases and J dropped 9 bases, with 11 bases sitting between them. Germline-derived CDR1 and CDR2 are SQVTM and ANQGSEA. CDR3 region: CSVEVVESYTF. As DNA, the CDR3 is TGCAGCGTTGAGGTTGTAGAAAGCTACACCTTC.

This clonotype has ten or more counts. The rearrangement joins TRBV5-1 to TRBJ1-4, with D perhaps matching TRBD1 (5 bases). The V end lost 3 bases, the J end lost 2 bases, and 14 bases lay between the germline ends. The CDR3 contains 16 residues. Germline V gene data show CDR1 as SGHRS and CDR2 as YFSETQ. The DNA for the CDR3 is TGCGCCAGCAGCTGGAACGCCGGGGCGACTAATGAAAAACTGTTTTTT. Its protein product is CASSWNAGATNEKLFF.

This clonotype was observed many times. This chain uses TRBV3-1 with TRBJ2-2; tentatively, D is TRBD1 (6 bases). CDR1 and CDR2 (germline): LGHDT, YNNKEL (reference sequence). CDR3 length equals 13 residues. V dropped 6 bases and J dropped 5 bases, with 10 bases sitting between them. CDR3 amino acids: CASRVRGTGELFF. In nucleotides, the CDR3 is TGTGCCAGCAGAGTTAGGGGGACCGGGGAGCTGTTTTTT. Variable domain in full (rest from reference TRBV3-1 and TRBJ2-2): DTAVSQTPKYLVTQMGNDKSIKCEQNLGHDTMYWYKQDSKKFLKIMFSYNNKELIINETVPNRFSPKSPDKAHLNLHINSLELGDSAVYFCASRVRGTGELFFGEGSRLTVL.

This clonotype was seen many times. This chain connects TRBV29-1 to TRBJ2-7, with unresolved D. V was clipped by 4 bases and J by 3 bases, with 13 bases between them. Germline V gene data show CDR1 as SQVTM and CDR2 as ANQGSEA. There are 13 residues in the CDR3. CDR3 DNA sequence: TGCAGCGTTGGAGAACCCTACTTCTACGAGCAGTACTTC. It specifies CSVGEPYFYEQYF.

The chain is built from TRBV3-1 and TRBJ2-3; 8 bases line up with TRBD2. With V trimmed by 0 bases and J by 0 bases, 5 bases remained unmatched. Germline CDR1 reads LGHDT; CDR2 reads YNNKEL (reference sequence). CDR3 size: 17 residues. The CDR3 nucleotides are TGTGCCAGCAGCCAAGATTCGGGAGGGCCAAGCACAGATACGCAGTATTTT. It yields the protein CASSQDSGGPSTDTQYF.

The sample holds many counts of this clonotype. The gene calls are TRBV25-1 and TRBJ2-5; 7 bases line up with TRBD2. Trimming at V came to 6 bases and at J to 3 bases, leaving 10 bases not matched to a gene. This CDR3 is 15 amino acids long. In germline, CDR1 is MGHDK, CDR2 SYGVNS. The CDR3 sequence: CASREMGEGEETQYF. CDR3 DNA sequence: TGTGCCAGCAGAGAAATGGGGGAGGGCGAAGAGACCCAGTACTTC.

This clonotype appeared a few times. The rearrangement uses TRBV3-1 and TRBJ2-1; TRBD2 matches at 7 bases. Germline V lookup: CDR1 LGHDT, CDR2 YNNKEL (reference sequence). Trimming took 3 bases from V and 4 from J; bases not matched to a gene: 6. The CDR3 is 15 amino acids. CDR3 DNA sequence: TGTGCCAGCAGCCACGGAGCGGGGTCATACAATGAGCAGTTCTTC. Amino acids: CASSHGAGSYNEQFF.

This clonotype appeared many times. The chain employs TRBV7-9 and TRBJ2-1; unclear D gene. With 2 bases removed from V and 4 bases from J, the gap between germline ends came to 6 bases. The CDR3 has 13 residues. From germline, CDR1 is SEHNR and CDR2 FQNEAQ (reference sequence). The CDR3 DNA reads as TGTGCCAGCAGCTTATCACAGTACAATGAGCAGTTCTTC. This sequence encodes CASSLSQYNEQFF. The whole variable domain, filled in from reference TRBV7-9 and TRBJ2-1, reads DTGVSQNPRHKITKRGQNVTFRCDPISEHNRLYWYRQTLGQGPEFLTYFQNEAQLEKSRLLSDRFSAERPKGSFSTLEIQRTEQGDSAMYLCASSLSQYNEQFFGPGTRLTVL.

This clonotype was recorded at least ten times. The chain combines TRBV28 with TRBJ2-7; D is possibly TRBD2 (5 bases). V lost 4 bases to trimming and J lost 5 bases, with 21 bases between them. The CDR3 is made up of 16 amino acids. Germline V gene data show CDR1 as MDHEN and CDR2 as SYDVKM. The CDR3 reads CASSYRTVGVTDEQYF. The CDR3 DNA reads as TGTGCCAGCAGTTACCGAACCGTCGGGGTTACCGACGAGCAGTACTTC.

V usage is TRBV20-1 and J usage is TRBJ1-5, with unresolved D. With 6 bases removed from V and 3 bases from J, the gap between germline ends came to 15 bases. Germline V lookup: CDR1 DFQATT, CDR2 SNEGSKA (reference sequence). The CDR3 consists of 14 residues. DNA for the CDR3: TGCAGTGCGACCATGCAGCTTAACAATCAGCCCCAGCATTTT. Protein sequence: CSATMQLNNQPQHF.

This clonotype was recorded many times. The CDR3 DNA reads TGTGCCAGCAGCCAGAAGGGCAGGGCTTACTACAATGAGCAGTTCTTC. Protein product: CASSQKGRAYYNEQFF. The chain uses TRBV3-1 and TRBJ2-1; the D gene is possibly TRBD1 (5 bases). Germline values: CDR1 LGHDT, CDR2 YNNKEL (reference sequence). The V and J ends lost 3 bases and 3 bases respectively, with 15 bases between them. CDR3 size: 16 residues.

This clonotype came up many times. The CDR3 region has the DNA TGTGCCAGCAGTTGGGGACAGGTCAACCCCTACGAGCAGTACTTC. Translation: CASSWGQVNPYEQYF. This chain joins TRBV6-5 and TRBJ2-7, with 8 nucleotides matching TRBD1. The CDR3 spans 15 residues. Germline CDR1 and CDR2: MNHEY and SVGAGI. The J segment lost 2 bases and the V segment lost 4 bases, leaving 7 bases of the junction unmatched.

This clonotype was detected ten times or more. The chain combines TRBV7-8 with TRBJ2-7, with D perhaps TRBD1 or TRBD2 (5 bases each). Trimming shortened V by 5 bases and J by 5 bases, and 13 bases separated the two germline ends. Germline lookup yields CDR1 SGHVS and CDR2 FQNEAQ. The CDR3 extends over 13 amino acids. This chain's CDR3 is CASSRSPGHEQYF. The CDR3 region has the DNA TGTGCCAGCAGCCGTTCCCCGGGGCACGAGCAGTACTTC. The full variable domain, with the rest looked up from reference TRBV7-8 and TRBJ2-7, is GAGVSQSPRYKVAKRGQDVALRCDPISGHVSLFWYQQALGQGPEFLTYFQNEAQLDKSGLPSDRFFAERPEGSVSTLKIQRTQQEDSAVYLCASSRSPGHEQYFGPGTRLTVT.

There are many counts of this clonotype. The chain employs TRBV7-2 and TRBJ2-7, with D possibly TRBD1 on 6 matching bases. The germline V gene encodes CDR1 SGHTA and CDR2 FQGNSA. This CDR3 comprises 14 residues. Deletions cut 5 bases from V and 0 bases from J, with 11 bases between. The CDR3 DNA reads TGTGCCAGCAGCCAAGACAGGAACTCCTACGAGCAGTACTTC. It yields the protein CASSQDRNSYEQYF.

The CDR3 protein is CSARVDGHEQFF. The CDR3 coding sequence is TGCAGTGCTAGAGTAGATGGGCATGAGCAGTTCTTC. The chain is built from TRBV20-1 and TRBJ2-1; D is unclear. V gave up 1 base and J gave up 8 bases, with 9 bases separating them. Germline CDR1 DFQATT, CDR2 SNEGSKA (reference sequence). The CDR3 spans 12 residues.

This clonotype was detected many times. The V and J genes are TRBV20-1 and TRBJ2-1; TRBD2 aligns across 8 bases. The CDR3 runs to 15 residues. Per germline, CDR1 DFQATT and CDR2 SNEGSKA (reference sequence). V shed 1 base and J 7 bases; nucleotides not matched to a gene: 9. DNA for the CDR3: TGCAGTGCTAGAGTGGGTAGCGGGATAATAAATGAGCAGTTCTTC. It codes for CSARVGSGIINEQFF.

There are many counts of this clonotype. The chain recombines TRBV6-2 or TRBV6-3 with TRBJ2-2; D may match TRBD1 or TRBD2 (5 bases each). The V gene lost 2 bases and the J gene lost 3 bases, with 10 bases spanning the gap. Germline CDR1 reads MNHEY; CDR2 reads SVGEGT. The length of the CDR3 is 15 residues. CDR3 nucleotide sequence: TGTGCCAGCAGTTACGAGGGGACCGACACCGGGGAGCTGTTTTTT. Translating gives CASSYEGTDTGELFF.

This clonotype was seen repeatedly, ten times or more. The chain links TRBV2 to TRBJ1-5, with TRBD1 matching over 10 bases. After removal of 6 bases from V and 2 bases from J, the junction contained 4 bases not matched to a gene. CDR3 length: 15 residues. Germline CDR1 is SNHLY and CDR2 is FYNNEI. The CDR3 loop reads CASRSGQGGNQPQHF. The CDR3 DNA follows: TGTGCCAGCAGATCCGGACAGGGGGGCAATCAGCCCCAGCATTTT.

In this sample, this clonotype turned up once. The chain joins TRBV28 to TRBJ1-1; D perhaps matches TRBD1 (5 bases). Germline V CDR1 and CDR2: MDHEN, SYDVKM. Trimming took 5 bases from V and 5 from J, leaving 21 bases between them. This CDR3 spans 16 amino acids. DNA of the CDR3: TGTGCCAGCAGTCGCCCGACAGCTCCCCAGGGTACTGAAGCTTTCTTT. The encoded protein is CASSRPTAPQGTEAFF.

This clonotype was observed at least ten times. The chain recombines TRBV7-3 with TRBJ2-5; D possibly corresponds to TRBD1 (7 bases). Deletions cut 5 bases from V and 2 bases from J, with 15 bases between. This CDR3 is 15 amino acids long. Germline V gene data show CDR1 as SGHTA and CDR2 as FQGTGA. DNA for the CDR3: TGTGCCAGCAGCGCCTTGACAGGGAGGCAAGAGACCCAGTACTTC. Encoded protein: CASSALTGRQETQYF.